This is a list of T cell receptor beta chains from one sample in a study of T cells in tuberculosis. Assay used: immunoSEQ multiplex PCR; TCRdb lists only in-frame clones, some missing. The sample includes approximately 88,000 clones, roughly 93% of them seen just once. The sample taken for sequencing was CD1b-GMM tetramer-negative cells sorted from PBMCs. The receptors stem from an adult woman with latent tuberculosis. CDR3s include the opening cysteine and the closing phenylalanine or tryptophan. The order of the fields is J gene, V gene, CDR3 protein.

>TRBJ2-3|TRBV5-4
CASSLTGHTDTQYF
>TRBJ2-5|TRBV27
CASSLTAGGKWTQYF
>.|TRBV5-6
CASSLFRGHLLSYEQYF
>TRBJ2-1|TRBV11-3
CASSLDQGLGNEQFF
>TRBJ1-2|TRBV6-6
CAIHSTGYGYTF
>TRBJ1-1|TRBV7-2
CASSLAQGHSEAFF
>TRBJ1-2|TRBV7-8
CASSLGGRGGYTF
>TRBJ1-2|TRBV9
CASSVEPRSYGYTF
>TRBJ1-5|TRBV5-5
CASSSTGLGQPQHF
>TRBJ1-5|TRBV10-3
CAISRVGNQPQHF
>TRBJ1-5|TRBV19
CASSPEQGGSNQPQHF
>TRBJ1-3|TRBV6-5
CASSEGAGLPTIYF
>TRBJ1-6|TRBV5-1
CASSLVGVSYNSPLHF
>TRBJ2-5|TRBV14
CASSQGGTQYF
>TRBJ2-3|TRBV6-5
CASSALGTGTDTQYF
>TRBJ2-3|TRBV5-1
CASKIRQGTDTQYF
>TRBJ1-5|TRBV28
CASSLTGFRQPQHF
>TRBJ1-2|TRBV30
CAWTFNYGYTF
>TRBJ2-6|TRBV11-2
CASSLGQGLAGANVLTF
>TRBJ1-4|TRBV4-3
CASSKATGQGRHNEKLFF
>TRBJ2-7|TRBV7-9
CASSLSGTGADEQYF
>TRBJ1-1|TRBV27
CASSPRQGLADTEAFF
>TRBJ2-1|TRBV6-5
CASSGTSINNNEQFF
>TRBJ1-3|TRBV4-2
CAGSQDWNPGTGFGTGNTIYF
>TRBJ2-1|TRBV5-1
CASSSTSGGGFYNEQFF
>TRBJ2-3|TRBV13
CASSPGTKTDTQYF
>TRBJ2-3|TRBV19
CASRPGLAGGSTDTQYF
>TRBJ2-2|TRBV6-5
CASSEGRELFF
>TRBJ2-5|TRBV7-2
CASSLSRAGQTQYF
>TRBJ2-2|TRBV5-1
CASSMSGTPQRDTGELFF
>TRBJ1-5|TRBV5-5
CASSETGWNQPQHF
>TRBJ2-5|TRBV7-9
CASSFGLAGRSDQETQYF
>TRBJ1-1|TRBV6-1
CASSGGDHTEAFF
>TRBJ1-1|TRBV4-1
CASSQGTGVISDTEAFF
>TRBJ1-3|TRBV19
CASSSRPGTGSGGNTIYF
>TRBJ1-2|TRBV5-6
CASSLGASYGYTF
>TRBJ2-7|TRBV6-5
CASSYTRADVGEQYF
>TRBJ1-5|TRBV19
CASRRGINQPQHF
>TRBJ1-2|TRBV5-8
CASSLDRGYGYTF
>TRBJ1-5|TRBV18
CASSLQGDSNQPQHF
>TRBJ1-2|TRBV6-4
CASSDSRDRGDGYTF
>TRBJ1-2|TRBV7-9
CASSLTLGDGYTF
>TRBJ1-1|TRBV5-4
CASSAGQADTEAFF
>TRBJ2-1|TRBV2
CASSDGSVLRCVF